The 15 T cell receptor beta chains below come from one sample, sequenced in a study of shared clonotypes between healthy human individuals. The data were produced by immunoSEQ multiplex PCR, yet TCRdb's version contains in-frame clones alone and is incomplete. The sample records 2 million to 2.5 million clones, 80% to 95% being singletons. The sequencing sample was made of naive CD4+ T cells from PBMCs. Indicated subset: CD45RA+ positively selected. These receptors came from a man aged 18-30 years in good health. Some clones in this sample may be carry-over from other donors' samples.

The chain combines TRBV6-6 with TRBJ1-3, with D tentatively TRBD1 (5 bases). CDR3 length: 15 residues. Per germline, CDR1 MNHNY and CDR2 SVGAGI (reference sequence). V lost 6 bases to trimming and J lost 0 bases, with 12 bases between them. CDR3 amino acids: CASRKDSGSGNTIYF. In nucleotides, the CDR3 is TGTGCCAGCAGGAAAGACAGCGGCTCTGGAAACACCATATATTTT.

The chain combines TRBV6-5 with TRBJ2-7; possible D gene TRBD1, 5 bases. The V gene's germline CDR1 is MNHEY and CDR2 SVGAGI. The CDR3 covers 12 residues. Trimming removed 6 bases from V and 7 bases from J, with 13 bases in between. Here the CDR3 reads CASSQGVREQYF. The DNA for the CDR3 is TGTGCCAGCAGCCAGGGCGTGAGGGAGCAGTACTTC.

V is TRBV7-9 and J is TRBJ1-1; TRBD1 might be the D (5 bases). The CDR3 covers 15 residues. Germline V gene lookup returns CDR1 SEHNR and CDR2 FQNEAQ (reference sequence). V dropped 0 bases and J dropped 5 bases, with 13 bases sitting between them. The CDR3 coding sequence is TGTGCCAGCAGCTTAGCGAGGGGAGGGAAGACTGAAGCTTTCTTT. Its protein is CASSLARGGKTEAFF.

CDR3 in DNA: TGTGCCAGTAAGTCCCACGTCGGGCCTAATGAAAAACTGTTTTTT. Translation: CASKSHVGPNEKLFF. The chain is built from TRBV19 and TRBJ1-4; the D is unclear. Trimming pared 7 bases from V and 3 bases from J, leaving 15 bases between. CDR1 is LNHDA, CDR2 SQIVND, per germline (reference sequence). The CDR3 sequence is 15 residues long. The variable domain in full, with the rest retrieved from reference TRBV19 and TRBJ1-4, is DGGITQSPKYLFRKEGQNVTLSCEQNLNHDAMYWYRQDPGQGLRLIYYSQIVNDFQKGDIAEGYSVSREKKESFPLTVTSAQKNPTAFYLCASKSHVGPNEKLFFGSGTQLSVL.

The chain recombines TRBV6-5 with TRBJ1-1; D is ambiguous. The CDR3 covers 15 residues. Germline lookup yields CDR1 MNHEY and CDR2 SVGAGI. Deletions cut 0 bases from V and 0 bases from J, with 8 bases between. The CDR3 coding sequence is TGTGCCAGCAGTTACTCGATACCGATGAACACTGAAGCTTTCTTT. Its translation is CASSYSIPMNTEAFF.

V and J are TRBV29-1 and TRBJ1-2, with 8 bases that match TRBD1. Per the germline V gene, CDR1 is SQVTM and CDR2 is ANQGSEA. This CDR3 has 12 amino acids. V shed 3 bases, J shed 8 bases, and the junction held 5 bases outside the gene matches. The CDR3 DNA is TGCAGCGTTGAGAGGTCAGGGGGCGGCTACACCTTC. Translated: CSVERSGGGYTF.

Regarding this clone: An end of the junction does not agree with germline; a read error may underlie this. V usage is TRBV11-2 and J usage is TRBJ2-7; 7 bases are shared with TRBD2. Germline V gene data show CDR1 as SGHAT and CDR2 as FQNNGV. The CDR3 runs to 12 residues. CDR3 coding DNA: TGTGCCAGCAGCTTAGTGGGACTAAGGAACGACTTC. This translates into CASSLVGLRNDF.

This clone is a singleton in its sample. V usage is TRBV5-1 and J usage is TRBJ2-5; TRBD1 aligns across 9 bases. Per germline, CDR1 SGHRS and CDR2 YFSETQ. The CDR3 has 17 residues. V lost 4 bases to trimming and J lost 4 bases; unmatched junction nucleotides: 14. CDR3 bases: TGCGCCAGCAGCCCCACGCTGGGACAGGGACGTGGAGAGACCCAGTACTTC. Its translation is CASSPTLGQGRGETQYF.

The chain is built from TRBV28 and TRBJ2-7, with 9 bases lining up with TRBD2. This CDR3 comprises 18 residues. Germline V gives CDR1 MDHEN, CDR2 SYDVKM. The junction had 14 bases not matched to a gene; V was cut back by 1 base and J by 4 bases. CDR3 coding DNA: TGTGCCAGCAGTTTATTTTTGAGGGGCGGGAGGGCACGATACGAGCAGTACTTC. Amino acid sequence: CASSLFLRGGRARYEQYF. Using reference TRBV28 and TRBJ2-7 for the parts outside the CDR3, the full variable domain is DVKVTQSSRYLVKRTGEKVFLECVQDMDHENMFWYRQDPGLGLRLIYFSYDVKMKEKGDIPEGYSVSREKKERFSLILESASTNQTSMYLCASSLFLRGGRARYEQYFGPGTRLTVT.

As for this clone: Other nucleotide sequences from this sample produce the same CDR3. This sequence joins TRBV5-1 and TRBJ2-7; D uncertain. The CDR3 loop spans 14 amino acids. CDR1 and CDR2 from the germline V gene are SGHRS and YFSETQ. V was clipped by 4 bases and J by 3 bases, with 14 bases between them. In DNA form, the CDR3 reads TGCGCCAGCAGCCCCCTTGACACCCACTACGAGCAGTACTTC. Translating gives CASSPLDTHYEQYF.

CDR3 nucleotide sequence: TGTGCCAGCAGGGGAGGCTCCTACAATGAGCAGTTCTTC. This sequence encodes CASRGGSYNEQFF. This chain connects TRBV5-4 to TRBJ2-1, with a weak D call TRBD2 (6 bases). The CDR3 totals 13 residues. The V gene lost 5 bases and the J gene lost 0 bases, with 6 bases spanning the gap. Germline CDR1 and CDR2: SGHNT and YYREEE (reference sequence).

The chain combines TRBV15 with TRBJ1-5; TRBD1 might be the D (6 bases). The CDR3 has 16 residues. In germline, CDR1 is LNHNV, CDR2 YYDKDF (reference sequence). Trimming pared 2 bases from V and 6 bases from J, leaving 17 bases between. As DNA, the CDR3 is TGTGCCACCAGCAGACACCAGGGACATACGGGTCAGCCCCAGCATTTT. This sequence encodes CATSRHQGHTGQPQHF. Full variable domain (rest looked up from reference TRBV15 and TRBJ1-5): DAMVIQNPRYQVTQFGKPVTLSCSQTLNHNVMYWYQQKSSQAPKLLFHYYDKDFNNEADTPDNFQSRRPNTSFCFLDIRSPGLGDTAMYLCATSRHQGHTGQPQHFGDGTRLSIL.

This clone was seen just once. The chain carries TRBV18 and TRBJ2-1; a possible D gene is TRBD2 (7 bases). The length of the CDR3 is 15 residues. V lost 2 bases and J lost 5, with 13 bases in between. Per germline, CDR1 KGHSH and CDR2 LQKENI. CDR3: CASSPLRGGDNEQFF. CDR3 nucleotide sequence: TGTGCCAGCTCACCATTACGAGGGGGGGACAATGAGCAGTTCTTC.

This sequence joins TRBV28 and TRBJ1-1, with TRBD1 as a possible D gene (6 bases). This CDR3 has 13 amino acids. Trimming removed 7 bases from V and 3 bases from J, with 12 bases in between. CDR1 and CDR2 (germline): MDHEN, SYDVKM. CDR3: CASNGGRDTEAFF. CDR3 sequence (DNA): TGTGCCAGCAATGGGGGCCGGGACACTGAAGCTTTCTTT. The full variable domain, in which reference TRBV28 and TRBJ1-1 provide the parts outside the CDR3, is DVKVTQSSRYLVKRTGEKVFLECVQDMDHENMFWYRQDPGLGLRLIYFSYDVKMKEKGDIPEGYSVSREKKERFSLILESASTNQTSMYLCASNGGRDTEAFFGQGTRLTVV.

V and J are TRBV10-1 and TRBJ2-3; a possible D gene is TRBD1 (5 bases). CDR1 and CDR2 (germline): WNHNN, SYGVQD (reference sequence). The germline V and J ends were trimmed by 5 bases and 4 bases, with 10 bases remaining between them. CDR3 length: 13 residues. The CDR3 spells CASSRGFSDTQYF. The CDR3 coding sequence is TGCGCCAGCAGTAGGGGTTTTTCAGATACGCAGTATTTT.